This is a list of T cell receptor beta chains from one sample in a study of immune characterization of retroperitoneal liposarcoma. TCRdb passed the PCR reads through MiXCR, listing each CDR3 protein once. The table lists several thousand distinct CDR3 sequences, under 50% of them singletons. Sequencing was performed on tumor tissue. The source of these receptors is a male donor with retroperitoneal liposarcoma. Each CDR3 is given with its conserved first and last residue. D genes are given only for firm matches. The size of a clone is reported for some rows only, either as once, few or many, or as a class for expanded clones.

CASSPRGAYEQFF	TGTGCCAGCAGTCCGCGGGGGGCCTACGAGCAGTTCTTC	-	TRBD2	TRBV27	TRBJ2-1
CASSLGLAAGEQFF	TGTGCCAGCAGTTTAGGACTAGCTGCGGGGGAGCAGTTCTTC	-	TRBD2	TRBV27	TRBJ2-1
CASSELAGLIDEQYF	TGTGCCAGCAGTGAACTAGCGGGTCTTATTGACGAGCAGTACTTC	-	TRBD2	TRBV25-1	TRBJ2-7
CASSGPGRGGNNEQFF	TGTGCCAGCAGTGGACCAGGGAGGGGGGGAAACAATGAGCAGTTCTTC	few	-	TRBV6-1	TRBJ2-1
CASSYTWNNEQFF	TGTGCCAGCAGTTATACGTGGAACAATGAGCAGTTCTTC	medium-sized	-	TRBV6-1	TRBJ2-1
CASSDPRVQETQYF	TGTGCCAGCAGTGATCCCAGGGTGCAAGAGACCCAGTACTTC	-	-	TRBV25-1	TRBJ2-5
CASSYGQGFGYTF	TGTGCCAGCAGTTACGGGCAGGGGTTTGGCTACACCTTC	-	-	TRBV6-5	TRBJ1-2
CASSPGVDTQYF	TGTGCCAGCAGCCCGGGGGTGGATACGCAGTATTTT	-	-	TRBV11-3	TRBJ2-3
CASSPDPLNTEAFF	TGTGCCAGCAGTCCCGACCCGTTGAACACTGAAGCTTTCTTT	-	-	TRBV12-3/TRBV12-4	TRBJ1-1
CASSVGRGQGVTGELFF	TGTGCCAGCAGTGTTGGTCGGGGACAGGGAGTCACCGGGGAGCTGTTTTTT	-	TRBD1	TRBV6-1	TRBJ2-2
CASSLDGGSYNEQFF	TGTGCCAGCAGCTTGGACGGGGGGAGTTACAATGAGCAGTTCTTC	-	TRBD2	TRBV7-3	TRBJ2-1
CASGLVLSDLRGPPMNTEAFF	TGTGCTAGTGGTTTGGTACTATCGGATTTGCGGGGGCCCCCGATGAACACTGAAGCTTTCTTT	few	-	TRBV12-5	TRBJ1-1
CASSQGVFEQFF	TGTGCCAGCAGCCAAGGGGTTTTCGAGCAGTTCTTC	few	-	TRBV11-1	TRBJ2-1
CATSRDMNTEAFF	TGTGCCACCTCCAGGGACATGAACACTGAAGCTTTCTTT	-	-	TRBV7-3	TRBJ1-1
CASSPQLAGDGETQYF	TGTGCCAGCAGTCCCCAGCTAGCGGGAGACGGAGAGACCCAGTACTTC	-	TRBD2	TRBV6-5	TRBJ2-5
CASRDPQRNTGELFF	TGTGCCAGCAGGGACCCCCAGAGAAACACCGGGGAGCTGTTTTTT	once	-	TRBV6-8	TRBJ2-2
CASSLVGLPRGNIQYF	TGTGCCAGCAGCTTAGTTGGATTACCCAGAGGAAACATTCAGTACTTC	-	-	TRBV7-2	TRBJ2-4
CASSLAGGQETQFF	TGTGCCAGCAGCTTAGCGGGAGGGCAAGAGACCCAGTTCTTC	-	TRBD2	TRBV7-6	TRBJ2-1
CASSFSGGSYEQYF	TGTGCCAGCAGCTTTAGCGGGGGATCCTACGAGCAGTACTTC	large	TRBD2	TRBV7-2	TRBJ2-7
CASSPGTGGSGSPLHF	TGTGCCAGCAGCCCAGGGACAGGGGGGTCTGGATCACCCCTCCACTTT	medium-sized	TRBD1	TRBV7-8	TRBJ1-6
CASSWGTSGSEQYF	TGTGCCAGCAGCTGGGGGACTAGCGGGAGTGAGCAGTACTTC	-	TRBD2	TRBV7-2	TRBJ2-7
CASSLGQGSSYEQFF	TGTGCCAGCAGCTTGGGACAGGGGAGCTCCTACGAGCAGTTCTTC	medium-sized	TRBD1	TRBV7-6	TRBJ2-1
CASSYGRRGTGTQYF	TGTGCCAGCAGTTACGGTAGACGGGGCACGGGGACCCAGTACTTC	-	-	TRBV6-6	TRBJ2-5